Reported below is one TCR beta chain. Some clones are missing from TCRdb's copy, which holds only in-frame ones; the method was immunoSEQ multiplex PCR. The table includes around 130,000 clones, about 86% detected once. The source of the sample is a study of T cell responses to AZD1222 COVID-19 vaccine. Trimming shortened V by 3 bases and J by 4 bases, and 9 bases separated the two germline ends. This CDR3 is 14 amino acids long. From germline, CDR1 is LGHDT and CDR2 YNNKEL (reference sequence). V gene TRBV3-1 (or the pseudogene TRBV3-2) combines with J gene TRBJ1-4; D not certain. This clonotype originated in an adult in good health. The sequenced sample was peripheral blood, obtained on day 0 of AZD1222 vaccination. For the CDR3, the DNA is TGTGCCAGCAGCCAGTACGGGAATAATGAAAAACTGTTTTTT. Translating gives CASSQYGNNEKLFF.